Listed here is a single T cell receptor beta chain. The CDR3 spans 17 residues. The V gene lost 1 base and the J gene lost 5 bases, with 20 bases spanning the gap. Per germline, CDR1 LGHDT and CDR2 YNNKEL (reference sequence). Generated by immunoSEQ multiplex PCR, the TCRdb table keeps only in-frame clones and is missing some. The sample yields roughly 160,000 clones, less than 85% seen once. These data belong to a study of blood T cell repertoires in COVID-19. Categorization into cohorts depended on clinical history that participants reported. The chain carries TRBV3-1 (or the pseudogene TRBV3-2) and TRBJ1-2, with a weak D call TRBD1 (6 bases). The receptor's source is a man aged 55 to 70 who had recovered from COVID-19. Sequencing was performed on PBMCs or T cells enriched from blood (not recorded which). CDR3 nucleotides: TGTGCCAGCAGCCAAGGGTACGGGACATCTAGGCGGTATGGCTACACCTTC. It is translated as CASSQGYGTSRRYGYTF.